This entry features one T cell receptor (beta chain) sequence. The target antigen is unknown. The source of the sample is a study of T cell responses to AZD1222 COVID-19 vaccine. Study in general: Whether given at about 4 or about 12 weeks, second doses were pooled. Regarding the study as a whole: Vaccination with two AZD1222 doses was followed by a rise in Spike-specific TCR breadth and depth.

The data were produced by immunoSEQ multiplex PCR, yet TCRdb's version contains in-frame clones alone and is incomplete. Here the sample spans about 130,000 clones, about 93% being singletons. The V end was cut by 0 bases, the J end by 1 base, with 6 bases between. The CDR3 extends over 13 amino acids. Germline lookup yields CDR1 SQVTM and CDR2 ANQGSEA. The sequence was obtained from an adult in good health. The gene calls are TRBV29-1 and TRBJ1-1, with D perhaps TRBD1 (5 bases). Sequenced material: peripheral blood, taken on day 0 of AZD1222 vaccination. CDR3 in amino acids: CSVEERGNTEAFF. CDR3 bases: TGCAGCGTTGAAGAAAGGGGGAACACTGAAGCTTTCTTT.